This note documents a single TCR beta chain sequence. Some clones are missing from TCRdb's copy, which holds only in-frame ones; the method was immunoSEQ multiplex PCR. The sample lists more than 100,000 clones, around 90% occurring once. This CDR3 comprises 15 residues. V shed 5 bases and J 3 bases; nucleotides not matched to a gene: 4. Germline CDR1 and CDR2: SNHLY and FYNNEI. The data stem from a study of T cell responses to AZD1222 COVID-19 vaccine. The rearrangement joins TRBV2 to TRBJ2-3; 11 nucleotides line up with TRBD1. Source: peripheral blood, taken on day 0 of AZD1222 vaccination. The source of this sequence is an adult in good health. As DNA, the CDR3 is TGTGCCAGCAGTAAGGGACAGGGGGGAACAGATACGCAGTATTTT. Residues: CASSKGQGGTDTQYF.